This TCR beta chain was sequenced for a study of CD8 T cells in Susac syndrome (dated by TCRdb to between 2018 and 2021). Some background on the complete study: The study used repertoire sequencing to test whether antigen drove CD8+ T cell activation and differentiation in Susac syndrome. CD8+ T cell repertoire clonality was compared between around eleven healthy donors, roughly 14 Susac syndrome patients and some 15 multiple sclerosis patients.

The paper as a whole reports these results and caveats: The TCR sequencing and HLA analysis was acknowledged to have included a relatively small number of individuals.

From the cysteine through the phenylalanine, the CDR3 covers 14 amino acids. Only the CDR3 DNA stays, 42 bases, in frame from base 1. Reading the germline V gene gives CDR1 SQVTM and CDR2 ANQGSEA. The germline V and J ends show losses of 4 bases and 5 bases respectively, and no gene match explains 9 bases of the junction. Peripheral blood CD8+ and CD4+ T cells from healthy donors, Susac syndrome patients and multiple sclerosis patients were profiled using high-throughput TCR beta sequencing. Healthy donors were age- and sex-matched controls. Bulk CD8+ and CD4+ T cells were purified magnetically by negative isolation, whereas CD8+ TEMRA cells were enriched by FACS. Blood was collected in EDTA tubes and processed within 24 hours, with PBMCs isolated through density gradient centrifugation. PBMCs destined for TCR sequencing were cryopreserved in liquid nitrogen and later thawed in a 37 °C water bath. Purity of sorted or isolated CD4+, CD8+ and CD8+ TEMRA cells was at least 90%.

On this clonotype itself: The target of this receptor is not known. Per-base quality was not reported, and no clone a single base away is much larger than it.

RNA was extracted with the RNeasy kit and about 0.45 to 1 ug was reverse transcribed using random hexamers. The immunoSEQ multiplex PCR assay, covering 54 Vbeta and 13 Jbeta segments, was used to amplify TCR beta CDR3 regions. Bias from PCR amplification was corrected by using a synthetic template baseline for primer optimization and for computational correction. The paper's processing steps were these. Only productive sequences were kept, with reads annotated to V, D and J genes according to IMGT and analyzed in immunoSEQ Analyzer. To calculate clonality, Shannon entropy was normalized by log2 of the number of productive unique sequences and then subtracted from one. For each patient and control, public and private clones were evaluated within the 100 most prevalent clones. Clones were defined as Susac-specific if absent from the healthy and MS cohorts, from roughly 1,100 published viral clones and from other ImmuneACCESS disease sequences. The raw public data were reprocessed by TCRdb itself: fastp quality trimming at Q25, MiXCR clonotype calling, in-frame beta chains only. Rows are combined by CDR3 protein, so each entry shows the most common genes and DNA. The V and J calls here are based on TCRdb, not the publication. Recorded for this sample are more than 110,000 distinct CDR3 sequences; about 94% of them occurred a single time. The ten biggest clones cover approximately 0.25% of the sample.

This TCR was recovered from a human donor in good health. Sequencing used CD8+ T cells from PBMCs. The rearranged chain carries TRBV29-1 and TRBJ2-5; 8 bases in the middle match TRBD2. This receptor carries the CDR3 CSVGPAGEGETQYF. At the DNA level, the sequence is TGCAGCGTTGGCCCAGCGGGAGAGGGGGAGACCCAGTACTTC. Supplemented by the reference TRBV29-1 and TRBJ2-5 proteins around the CDR3, the complete variable domain is SAVISQKPSRDICQRGTSLTIQCQVDSQVTMMFWYRQQPGQSLTLIATANQGSEATYESGFVIDKFPISRPNLTFSTLTVSNMSPEDSSIYLCSVGPAGEGETQYFGPGTRLLVL.